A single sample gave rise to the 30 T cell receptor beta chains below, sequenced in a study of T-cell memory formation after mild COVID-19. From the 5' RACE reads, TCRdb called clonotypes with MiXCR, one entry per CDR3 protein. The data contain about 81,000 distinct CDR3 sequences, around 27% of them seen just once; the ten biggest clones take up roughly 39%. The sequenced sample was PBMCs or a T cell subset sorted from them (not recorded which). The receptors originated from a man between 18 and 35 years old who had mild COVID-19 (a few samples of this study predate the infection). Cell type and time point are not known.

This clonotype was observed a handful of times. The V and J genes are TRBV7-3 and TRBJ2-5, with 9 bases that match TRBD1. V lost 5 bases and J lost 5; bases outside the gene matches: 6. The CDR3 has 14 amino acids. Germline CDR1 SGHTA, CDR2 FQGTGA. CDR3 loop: CASSPTGGEETQYF. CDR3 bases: TGTGCCAGCAGCCCGACAGGGGGTGAGGAGACCCAGTACTTC. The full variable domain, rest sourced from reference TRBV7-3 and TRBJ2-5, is GAGVSQTPSNKVTEKGKYVELRCDPISGHTALYWYRQSLGQGPEFLIYFQGTGAADDSGLPNDRFFAVRPEGSVSTLKIQRTERGDSAVYLCASSPTGGEETQYFGPGTRLLVL.

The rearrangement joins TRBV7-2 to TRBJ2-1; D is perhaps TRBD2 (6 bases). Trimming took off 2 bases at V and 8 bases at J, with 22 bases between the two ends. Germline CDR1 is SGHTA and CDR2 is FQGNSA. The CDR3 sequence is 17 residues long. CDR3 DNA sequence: TGTGCCAGCAGCTTACCCCTGGAGGGTGCGCCGGTCCATGAGCAGTTCTTC. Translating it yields CASSLPLEGAPVHEQFF.

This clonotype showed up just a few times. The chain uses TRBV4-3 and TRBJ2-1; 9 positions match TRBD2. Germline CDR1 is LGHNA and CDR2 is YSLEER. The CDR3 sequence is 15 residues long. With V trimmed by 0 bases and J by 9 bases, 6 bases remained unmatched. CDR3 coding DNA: TGCGCCAGCAGCCAAGATATAGCGGGGGTGACTGAGCAGTTCTTC. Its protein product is CASSQDIAGVTEQFF.

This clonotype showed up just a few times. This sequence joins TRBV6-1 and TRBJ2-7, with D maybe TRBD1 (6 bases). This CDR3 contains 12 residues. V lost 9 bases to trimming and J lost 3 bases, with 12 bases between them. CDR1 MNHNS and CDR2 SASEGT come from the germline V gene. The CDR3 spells CASWTAGYEQYF. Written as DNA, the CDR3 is TGTGCCAGTTGGACAGCCGGCTACGAGCAGTACTTC.

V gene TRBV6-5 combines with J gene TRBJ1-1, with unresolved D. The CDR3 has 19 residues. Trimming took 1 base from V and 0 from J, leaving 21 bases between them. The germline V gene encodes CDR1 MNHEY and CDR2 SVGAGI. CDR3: CASSYFLFPAEQLNTEAFF. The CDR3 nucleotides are TGTGCCAGCAGTTACTTCCTTTTCCCCGCGGAACAGCTGAACACTGAAGCTTTCTTT.

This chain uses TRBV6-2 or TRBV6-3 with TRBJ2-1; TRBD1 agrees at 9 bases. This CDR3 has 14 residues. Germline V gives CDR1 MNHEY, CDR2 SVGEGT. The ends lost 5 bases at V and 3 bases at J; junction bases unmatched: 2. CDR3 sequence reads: CASSMTGGYNEQFF. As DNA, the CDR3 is TGTGCCAGCAGTATGACAGGGGGCTACAATGAGCAGTTCTTC.

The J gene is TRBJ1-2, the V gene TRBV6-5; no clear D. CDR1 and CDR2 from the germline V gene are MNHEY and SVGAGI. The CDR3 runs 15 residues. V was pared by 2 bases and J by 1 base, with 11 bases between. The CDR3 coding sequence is TGTGCCAGCAGTTACATCCTAGGGAGTAACTATGGCTACACCTTC. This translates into CASSYILGSNYGYTF.

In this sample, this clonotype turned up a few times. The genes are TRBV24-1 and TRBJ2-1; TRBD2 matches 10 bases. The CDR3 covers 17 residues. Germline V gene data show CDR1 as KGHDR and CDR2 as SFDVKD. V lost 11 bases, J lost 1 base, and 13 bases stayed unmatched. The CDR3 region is CASDLPIAGGSYNEQFF. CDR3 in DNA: TGTGCCAGTGATTTGCCCATAGCGGGGGGATCCTACAATGAGCAGTTCTTC.

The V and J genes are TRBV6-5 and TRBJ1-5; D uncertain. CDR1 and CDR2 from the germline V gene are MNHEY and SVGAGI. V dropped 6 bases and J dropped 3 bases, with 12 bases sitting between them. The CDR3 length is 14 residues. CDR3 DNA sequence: TGTGCCAGCAGCCTGGGCCCGGCCAATCAGCCCCAGCATTTT. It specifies CASSLGPANQPQHF.

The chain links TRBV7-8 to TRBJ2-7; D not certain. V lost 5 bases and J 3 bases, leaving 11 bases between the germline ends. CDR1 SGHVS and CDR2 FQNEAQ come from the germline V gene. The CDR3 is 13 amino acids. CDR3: CASSTRPVYEQYV. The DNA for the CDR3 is TGTGCCAGCAGCACAAGACCCGTCTACGAGCAGTACGTC.

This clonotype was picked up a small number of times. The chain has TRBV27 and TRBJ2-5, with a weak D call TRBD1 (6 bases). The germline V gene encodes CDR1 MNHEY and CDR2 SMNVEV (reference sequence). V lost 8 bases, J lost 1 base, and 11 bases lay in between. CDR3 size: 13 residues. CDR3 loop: CASHGQRQETQYF. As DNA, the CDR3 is TGTGCCAGCCACGGACAGCGCCAAGAGACCCAGTACTTC.

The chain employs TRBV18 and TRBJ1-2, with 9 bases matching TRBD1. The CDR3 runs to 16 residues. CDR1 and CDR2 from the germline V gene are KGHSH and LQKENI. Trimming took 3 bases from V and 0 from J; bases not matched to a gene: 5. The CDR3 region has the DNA TGTGCCAGCTCACCCGGACAGGGGCCGGCTAACTATGGCTACACCTTC. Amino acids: CASSPGQGPANYGYTF.

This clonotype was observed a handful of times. The CDR3 sequence is CASSLIRGDLAKNIQYF. The CDR3 nucleotides are TGTGCCAGCAGCTTAATACGCGGGGACCTAGCCAAAAACATTCAGTACTTC. The rearrangement links TRBV7-3 to TRBJ2-4; the D gene is possibly TRBD2 (6 bases). CDR3 size: 17 residues. V was shortened by 1 base and J by 0 bases, with 13 bases between the two germline ends. Germline V lookup: CDR1 SGHTA, CDR2 FQGTGA. The entire variable domain, with the rest obtained from reference TRBV7-3 and TRBJ2-4, is as follows: GAGVSQTPSNKVTEKGKYVELRCDPISGHTALYWYRQSLGQGPEFLIYFQGTGAADDSGLPNDRFFAVRPEGSVSTLKIQRTERGDSAVYLCASSLIRGDLAKNIQYFGAGTRLSVL.

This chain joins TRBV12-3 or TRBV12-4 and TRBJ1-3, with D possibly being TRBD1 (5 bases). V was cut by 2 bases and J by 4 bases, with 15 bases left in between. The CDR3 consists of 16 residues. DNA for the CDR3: TGTGCCAGCAGTTTACCGACCTCGGGGCGCGGAAACACCATATATTTT. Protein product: CASSLPTSGRGNTIYF.

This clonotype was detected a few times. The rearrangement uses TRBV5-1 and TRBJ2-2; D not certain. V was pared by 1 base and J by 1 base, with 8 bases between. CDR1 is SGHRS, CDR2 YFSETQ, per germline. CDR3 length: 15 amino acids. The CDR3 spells CASSLTMGNTGELFF. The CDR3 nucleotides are TGCGCCAGCAGCTTGACGATGGGGAACACCGGGGAGCTGTTTTTT.

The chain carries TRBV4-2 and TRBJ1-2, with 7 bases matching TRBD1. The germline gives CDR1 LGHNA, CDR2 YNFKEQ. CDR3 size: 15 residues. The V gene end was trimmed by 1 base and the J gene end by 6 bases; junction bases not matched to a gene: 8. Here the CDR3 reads CASSQVARGGDGYTF. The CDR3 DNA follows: TGTGCCAGCAGCCAAGTCGCCAGGGGGGGGGATGGCTACACCTTC.

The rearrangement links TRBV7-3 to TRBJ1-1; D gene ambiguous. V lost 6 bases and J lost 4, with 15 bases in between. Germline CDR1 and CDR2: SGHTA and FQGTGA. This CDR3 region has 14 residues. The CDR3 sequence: CASSLGLPPTEAFF. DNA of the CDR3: TGTGCCAGCAGTCTCGGACTCCCCCCCACTGAAGCTTTCTTT. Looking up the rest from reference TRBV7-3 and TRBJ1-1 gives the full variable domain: GAGVSQTPSNKVTEKGKYVELRCDPISGHTALYWYRQSLGQGPEFLIYFQGTGAADDSGLPNDRFFAVRPEGSVSTLKIQRTERGDSAVYLCASSLGLPPTEAFFGQGTRLTVV.

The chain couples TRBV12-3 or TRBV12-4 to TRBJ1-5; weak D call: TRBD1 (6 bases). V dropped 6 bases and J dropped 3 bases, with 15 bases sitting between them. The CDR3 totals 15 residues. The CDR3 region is CASSPFGGLNQPQHF. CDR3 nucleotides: TGTGCCAGCAGCCCCTTTGGGGGGCTCAATCAGCCCCAGCATTTT.

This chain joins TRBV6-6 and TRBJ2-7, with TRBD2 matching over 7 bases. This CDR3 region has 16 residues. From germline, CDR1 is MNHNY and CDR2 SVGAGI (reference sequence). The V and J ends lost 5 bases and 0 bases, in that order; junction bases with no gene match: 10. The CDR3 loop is CASSQSLAGPSYEQYV. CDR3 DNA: TGTGCCAGCAGTCAATCCTTAGCGGGCCCCTCCTACGAGCAGTACGTC.

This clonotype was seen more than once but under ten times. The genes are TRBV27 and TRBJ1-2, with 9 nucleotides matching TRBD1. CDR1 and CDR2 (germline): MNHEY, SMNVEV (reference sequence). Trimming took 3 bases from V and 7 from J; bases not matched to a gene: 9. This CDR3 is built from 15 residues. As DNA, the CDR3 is TGTGCCAGCAGTTTCACAAGGACAGGGGAGTTTGGCTACACCTTC. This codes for CASSFTRTGEFGYTF.

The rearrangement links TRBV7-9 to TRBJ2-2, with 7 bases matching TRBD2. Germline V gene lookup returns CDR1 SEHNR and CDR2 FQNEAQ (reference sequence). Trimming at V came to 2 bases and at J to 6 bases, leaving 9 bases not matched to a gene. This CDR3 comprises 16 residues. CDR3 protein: CASSLPASGAAGELFF. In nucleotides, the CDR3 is TGTGCCAGCAGCTTACCGGCTAGCGGTGCGGCCGGGGAGCTGTTTTTT.

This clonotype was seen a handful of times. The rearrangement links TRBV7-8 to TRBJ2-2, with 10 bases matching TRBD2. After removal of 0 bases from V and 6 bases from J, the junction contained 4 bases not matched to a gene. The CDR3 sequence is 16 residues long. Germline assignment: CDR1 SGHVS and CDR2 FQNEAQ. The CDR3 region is CASSLAPAGGPGELFF. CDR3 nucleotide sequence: TGTGCCAGCAGCTTAGCCCCAGCGGGGGGGCCCGGGGAGCTGTTTTTT.

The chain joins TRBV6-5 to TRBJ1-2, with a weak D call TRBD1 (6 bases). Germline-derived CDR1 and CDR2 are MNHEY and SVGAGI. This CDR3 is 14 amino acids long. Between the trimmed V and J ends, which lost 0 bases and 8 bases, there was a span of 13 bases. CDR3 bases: TGTGCCAGCAGTTACTCCGGGGCAGGGGACGGCTACACCTTC. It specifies CASSYSGAGDGYTF.

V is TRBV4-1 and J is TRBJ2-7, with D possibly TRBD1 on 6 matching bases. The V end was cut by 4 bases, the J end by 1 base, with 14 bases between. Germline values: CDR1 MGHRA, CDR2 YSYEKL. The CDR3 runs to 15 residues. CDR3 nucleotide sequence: TGCGCCAGCAGCCTTTTCGGGACACAGTCCTACGAGCAGTACTTC. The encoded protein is CASSLFGTQSYEQYF.

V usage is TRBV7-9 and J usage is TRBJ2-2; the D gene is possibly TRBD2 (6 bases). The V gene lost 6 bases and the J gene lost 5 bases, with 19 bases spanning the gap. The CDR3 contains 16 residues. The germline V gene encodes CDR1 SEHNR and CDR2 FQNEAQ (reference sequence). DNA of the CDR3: TGTGCCAGCAGTTTCGGTCCACCGGGGAGGACCGGGGAGCTGTTTTTT. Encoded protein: CASSFGPPGRTGELFF.

As DNA, the CDR3 is TGTGCCAGCAGTTCGGGCCGGGGGCCTTACGAGCAGTACTTC. Translation gives CASSSGRGPYEQYF. The V and J genes are TRBV6-2 or TRBV6-3 and TRBJ2-7, with D perhaps given as TRBD1 or TRBD2 (6 bases each). The CDR3 is 14 amino acids. Germline CDR1 reads MNHEY; CDR2 reads SVGEGT. Trimming removed 4 bases from V and 4 bases from J, with 14 bases in between.

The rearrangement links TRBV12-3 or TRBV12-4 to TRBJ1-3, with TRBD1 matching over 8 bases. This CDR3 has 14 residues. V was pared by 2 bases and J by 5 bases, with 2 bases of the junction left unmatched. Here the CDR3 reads CASSLSGGRNTIYF. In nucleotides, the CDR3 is TGTGCCAGCAGTTTATCAGGGGGCAGAAACACCATATATTTT.

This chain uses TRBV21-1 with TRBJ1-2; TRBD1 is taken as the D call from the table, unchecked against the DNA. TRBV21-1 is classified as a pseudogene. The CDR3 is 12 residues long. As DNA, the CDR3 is TGTGCCAGCAACTCAGGGTCGCGGGGCTACACCTTC. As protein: CASNSGSRGYTF.

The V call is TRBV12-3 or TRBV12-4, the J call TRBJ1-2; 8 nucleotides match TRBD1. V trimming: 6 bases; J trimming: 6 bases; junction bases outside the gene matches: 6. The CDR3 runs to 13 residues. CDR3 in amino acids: CASSPTGANGYTF. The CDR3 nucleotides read TGTGCCAGCAGCCCGACAGGGGCGAATGGCTACACCTTC.

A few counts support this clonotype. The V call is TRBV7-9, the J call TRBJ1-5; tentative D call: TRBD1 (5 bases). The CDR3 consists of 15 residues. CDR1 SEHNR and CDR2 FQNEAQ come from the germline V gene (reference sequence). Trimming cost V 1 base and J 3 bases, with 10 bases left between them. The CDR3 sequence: CASSLGSRVNQPQHF. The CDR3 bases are TGTGCCAGCAGCTTAGGTTCCAGGGTCAATCAGCCCCAGCATTTT.